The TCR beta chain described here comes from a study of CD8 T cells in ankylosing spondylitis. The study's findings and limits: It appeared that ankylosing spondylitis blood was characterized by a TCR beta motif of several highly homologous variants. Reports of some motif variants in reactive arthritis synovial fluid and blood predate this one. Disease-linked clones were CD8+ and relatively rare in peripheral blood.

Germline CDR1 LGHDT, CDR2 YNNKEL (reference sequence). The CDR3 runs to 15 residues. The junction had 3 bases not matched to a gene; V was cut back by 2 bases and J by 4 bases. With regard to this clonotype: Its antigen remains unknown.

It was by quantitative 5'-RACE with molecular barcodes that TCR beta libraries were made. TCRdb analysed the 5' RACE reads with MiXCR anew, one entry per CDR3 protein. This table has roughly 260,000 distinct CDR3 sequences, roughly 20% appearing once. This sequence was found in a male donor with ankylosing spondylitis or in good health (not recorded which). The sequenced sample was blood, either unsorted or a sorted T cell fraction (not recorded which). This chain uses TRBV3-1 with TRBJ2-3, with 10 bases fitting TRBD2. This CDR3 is CASSQRLAGADTQYF. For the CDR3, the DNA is TGTGCCAGCAGCCAACGGCTAGCGGGAGCAGATACGCAGTATTTT.